This T cell receptor (beta chain) was recorded in a study of T cells in Graves' hyperthyroidism and ophthalmopathy. Germline CDR1 reads SGHNT; CDR2 reads YENEEA. This CDR3 has 17 amino acids. The investigators amplified TCR beta CDR3 regions from RNA transcripts. An initial round of RT-PCR targeting the TCR CDR3 relied on the HTBI primer set. TCRdb re-analysed the multiplex PCR reads in MiXCR, keeping a single row per CDR3 protein. The sample includes about 250,000 distinct CDR3 sequences, roughly a quarter of them seen just once. At least ten counts were recorded for this clonotype. A junction end diverges from the germline sequence, so it may reflect a read error. The study based diagnoses on clinical symptoms, serum thyroxine and TRAb, thyroid ultrasound and orbital computed tomography. Around 9.9 ml of fresh peripheral blood supplied the PBMCs.

The chain uses TRBV11-3 and TRBJ2-7, with 12 bases identical to TRBD2. The sequence was collected from a woman aged 40 to 49 with Graves' ophthalmopathy. Sequenced material: blood. CDR3: CASSFGLAGGPSDEQYF. In nucleotides, the CDR3 is TGTGCCAGCAGCTTCGGCCTAGCGGGAGGGCCCTCCGACGAGCAGTACTTC.